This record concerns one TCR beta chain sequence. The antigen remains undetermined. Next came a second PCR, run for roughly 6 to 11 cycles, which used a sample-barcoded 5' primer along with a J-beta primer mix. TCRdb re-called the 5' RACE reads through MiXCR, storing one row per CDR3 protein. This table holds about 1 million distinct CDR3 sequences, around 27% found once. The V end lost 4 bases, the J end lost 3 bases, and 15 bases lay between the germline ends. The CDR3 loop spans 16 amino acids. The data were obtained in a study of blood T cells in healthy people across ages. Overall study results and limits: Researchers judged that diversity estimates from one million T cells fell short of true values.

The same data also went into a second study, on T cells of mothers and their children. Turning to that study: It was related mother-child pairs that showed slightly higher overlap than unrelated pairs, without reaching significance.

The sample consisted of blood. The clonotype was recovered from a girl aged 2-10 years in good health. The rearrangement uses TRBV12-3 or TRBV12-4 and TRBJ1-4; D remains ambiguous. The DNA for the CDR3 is TGTGCCAGCAGTTATGACGGGAGGCGCTCTAATGAAAAACTGTTTTTT. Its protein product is CASSYDGRRSNEKLFF.